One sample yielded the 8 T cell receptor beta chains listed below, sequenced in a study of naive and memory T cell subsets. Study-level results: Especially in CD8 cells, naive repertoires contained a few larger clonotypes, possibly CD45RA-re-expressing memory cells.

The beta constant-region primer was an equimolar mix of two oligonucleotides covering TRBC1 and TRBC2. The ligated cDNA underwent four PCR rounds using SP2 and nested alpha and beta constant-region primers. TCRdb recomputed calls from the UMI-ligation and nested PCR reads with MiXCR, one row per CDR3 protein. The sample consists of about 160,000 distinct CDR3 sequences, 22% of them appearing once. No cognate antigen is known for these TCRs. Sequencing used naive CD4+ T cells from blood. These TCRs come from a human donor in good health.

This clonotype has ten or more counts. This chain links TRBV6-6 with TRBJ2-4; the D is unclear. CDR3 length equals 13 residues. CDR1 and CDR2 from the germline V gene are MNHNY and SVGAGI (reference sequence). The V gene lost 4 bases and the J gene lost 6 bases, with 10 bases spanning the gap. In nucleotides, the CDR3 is TGTGCCAGCAGTTGGGTCTCGGGAAACATTCAGTACTTC. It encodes CASSWVSGNIQYF.

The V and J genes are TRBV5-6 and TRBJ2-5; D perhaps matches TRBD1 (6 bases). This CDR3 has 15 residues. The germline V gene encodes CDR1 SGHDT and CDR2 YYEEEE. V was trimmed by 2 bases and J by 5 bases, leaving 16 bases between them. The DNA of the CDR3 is TGTGCCAGCAGCTTTCCGGGACAAGCCCGGGAGACCCAGTACTTC. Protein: CASSFPGQARETQYF.

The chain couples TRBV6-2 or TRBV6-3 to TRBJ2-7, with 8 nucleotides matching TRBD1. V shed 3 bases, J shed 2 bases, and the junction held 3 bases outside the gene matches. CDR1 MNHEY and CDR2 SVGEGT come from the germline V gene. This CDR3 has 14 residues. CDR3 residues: CASSYTGGTYEQYF. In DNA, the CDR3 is TGTGCCAGCAGTTATACAGGGGGAACCTACGAGCAGTACTTC.

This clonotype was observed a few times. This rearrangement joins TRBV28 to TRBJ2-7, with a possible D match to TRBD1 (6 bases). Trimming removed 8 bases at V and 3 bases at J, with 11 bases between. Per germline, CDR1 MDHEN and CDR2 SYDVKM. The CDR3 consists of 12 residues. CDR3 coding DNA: TGTGCCAGCCGGGACAAGATCTACGAGCAGTACTTC. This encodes CASRDKIYEQYF.

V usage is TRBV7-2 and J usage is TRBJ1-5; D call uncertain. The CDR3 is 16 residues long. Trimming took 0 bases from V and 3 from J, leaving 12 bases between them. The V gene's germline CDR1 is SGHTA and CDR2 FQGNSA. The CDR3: CASSLAPPHLNQPQHF. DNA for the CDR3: TGTGCCAGCAGCTTAGCGCCCCCCCACCTCAATCAGCCCCAGCATTTT.

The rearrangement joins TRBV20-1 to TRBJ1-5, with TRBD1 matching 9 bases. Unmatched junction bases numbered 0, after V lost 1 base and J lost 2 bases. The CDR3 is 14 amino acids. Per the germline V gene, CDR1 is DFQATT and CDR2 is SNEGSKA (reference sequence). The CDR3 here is CSARGQGGNQPQHF. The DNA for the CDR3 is TGCAGTGCTAGAGGACAGGGGGGCAATCAGCCCCAGCATTTT.

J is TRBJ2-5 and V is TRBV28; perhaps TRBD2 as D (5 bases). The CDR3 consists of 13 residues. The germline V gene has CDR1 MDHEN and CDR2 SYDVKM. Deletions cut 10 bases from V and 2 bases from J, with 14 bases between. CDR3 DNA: TGTGCCACCTTGACTACTGCGCAAGAGACCCAGTACTTC. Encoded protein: CATLTTAQETQYF.

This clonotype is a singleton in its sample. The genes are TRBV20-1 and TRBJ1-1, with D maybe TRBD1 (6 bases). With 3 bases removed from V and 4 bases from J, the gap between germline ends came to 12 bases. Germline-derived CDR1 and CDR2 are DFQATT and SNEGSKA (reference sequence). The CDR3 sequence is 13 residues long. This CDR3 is CSASPQGFTEAFF. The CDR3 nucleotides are TGCAGTGCTAGTCCACAGGGTTTCACTGAAGCTTTCTTT.